This section outlines one T cell receptor beta chain sequence together with its context. This record comes from a study of blood T cell repertoires in COVID-19. The CDR3 sequence is 17 residues long. Per the germline V gene, CDR1 is LGHNA and CDR2 is YNFKEQ. The J segment lost 1 base and the V segment lost 1 base, leaving 8 bases of the junction unmatched. In the study's own analysis: By means of reference gene primer amplification, nucleated cell counts were estimated. Here immunoSEQ multiplex PCR was the method, and the copy in TCRdb shows in-frame clones only, minus some. Clonal size and the V and J genes are those of that table, whereas D and trimming came from the DNA. The repertoire holds about 210,000 clones, with about four fifths as singletons.

The sequenced sample was peripheral blood. The rearrangement links TRBV4-2 to TRBJ1-2, with 8 bases matching TRBD1. This receptor was identified in a man aged 50 to 59 with active or convalescent COVID-19. CDR3 protein: CASSQVPGGEINYGYTF. CDR3 DNA sequence: TGTGCCAGCAGCCAAGTGCCAGGGGGCGAGATTAACTATGGCTACACCTTC.